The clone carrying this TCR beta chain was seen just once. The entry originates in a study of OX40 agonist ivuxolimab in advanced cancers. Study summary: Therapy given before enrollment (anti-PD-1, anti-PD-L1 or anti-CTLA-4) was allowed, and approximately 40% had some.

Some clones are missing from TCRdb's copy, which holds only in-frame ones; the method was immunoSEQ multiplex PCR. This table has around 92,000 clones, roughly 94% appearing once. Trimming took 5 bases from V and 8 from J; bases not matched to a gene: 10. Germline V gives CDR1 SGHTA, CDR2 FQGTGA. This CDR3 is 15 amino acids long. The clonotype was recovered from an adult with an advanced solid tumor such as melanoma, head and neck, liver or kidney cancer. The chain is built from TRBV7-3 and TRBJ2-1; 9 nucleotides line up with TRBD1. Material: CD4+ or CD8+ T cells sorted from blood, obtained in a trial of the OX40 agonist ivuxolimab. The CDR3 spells CASSRDPGQGHEQFF. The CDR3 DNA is TGTGCCAGCAGCCGTGATCCGGGACAGGGCCATGAGCAGTTCTTC.